Listed below are T cell receptor beta chains from one sample, sequenced in a study of OX40 agonist ivuxolimab in advanced cancers. The repertoire was sequenced with immunoSEQ multiplex PCR; TCRdb's copy has only in-frame clones and lacks some. Of around 69,000 clones listed, 70% to 90% were seen once; the top ten hold around 2.6%. The input for sequencing was CD4+ or CD8+ T cells sorted from blood, taken in a trial of the OX40 agonist ivuxolimab. The receptors come from an adult with an advanced solid tumor such as melanoma, head and neck, liver or kidney cancer. CDR3s include the opening cysteine and the closing phenylalanine or tryptophan. Each record gives: clone size, V gene, D gene, J gene, CDR3 protein, CDR3 DNA. The D gene is left open where the match is weak. Expanded clones are given a class, and other clones once, few, many or no size at all.

clone_size: NA; v_call: TRBV10-2; d_call: TRBD1; j_call: TRBJ1-2; cdr3_aa: CASSGPGQGAVNYGYTF; cdr3_nt: TGCGCCAGCAGTGGCCCCGGACAGGGGGCTGTGAACTATGGCTACACCTTC
clone_size: NA; v_call: TRBV9; d_call: NA; j_call: TRBJ2-5; cdr3_aa: CASSRDAGQETQYF; cdr3_nt: TGTGCCAGCAGCCGGGACGCCGGGCAAGAGACCCAGTACTTC
clone_size: NA; v_call: TRBV18; d_call: NA; j_call: TRBJ2-2; cdr3_aa: CASSPPGERNTGELFF; cdr3_nt: TGTGCCAGCTCACCACCGGGCGAGCGAAACACCGGGGAGCTGTTTTTT
clone_size: NA; v_call: TRBV10-3; d_call: TRBD2; j_call: TRBJ2-3; cdr3_aa: CAISERLAGGGTDTQYF; cdr3_nt: TGTGCCATCAGTGAGAGGCTAGCGGGGGGGGGCACAGATACGCAGTATTTT
clone_size: NA; v_call: TRBV10-3; d_call: TRBD2; j_call: TRBJ2-7; cdr3_aa: CAISPTSEGSYEQYF; cdr3_nt: TGTGCCATCAGTCCCACTAGCGAGGGCTCCTACGAGCAGTACTTC
clone_size: NA; v_call: TRBV11-1; d_call: TRBD1; j_call: TRBJ2-5; cdr3_aa: CASSLANRGQETQYF; cdr3_nt: TGTGCCAGCAGCTTAGCGAACAGGGGGCAAGAGACCCAGTACTTC
clone_size: NA; v_call: TRBV28; d_call: TRBD1; j_call: TRBJ2-7; cdr3_aa: CASTPGQGTYEQYF; cdr3_nt: TGTGCCAGCACCCCGGGACAGGGGACCTACGAGCAGTACTTC
clone_size: NA; v_call: TRBV7-6; d_call: NA; j_call: TRBJ2-5; cdr3_aa: CASSLGSSAAHQETQYF; cdr3_nt: TGTGCCAGCAGCTTAGGTTCTTCGGCAGCCCACCAAGAGACCCAGTACTTC
clone_size: few; v_call: TRBV18; d_call: NA; j_call: TRBJ1-4; cdr3_aa: CASSPQQEKLFF; cdr3_nt: TGTGCCAGCTCACCCCAGCAAGAGAAACTGTTTTTT
clone_size: NA; v_call: TRBV6-1; d_call: NA; j_call: TRBJ1-2; cdr3_aa: CASSDRGYGYTF; cdr3_nt: TGTGCCAGCAGTGATAGGGGTTATGGCTACACCTTC
clone_size: NA; v_call: TRBV11-2; d_call: NA; j_call: TRBJ2-1; cdr3_aa: CASSASTVGEQFF; cdr3_nt: TGTGCCAGCAGCGCATCGACCGTCGGTGAGCAGTTCTTC
clone_size: NA; v_call: TRBV27; d_call: NA; j_call: TRBJ1-2; cdr3_aa: CASSWGAAYGYTF; cdr3_nt: TGTGCCAGCAGCTGGGGGGCGGCCTATGGCTACACCTTC
clone_size: once; v_call: TRBV19; d_call: TRBD1; j_call: TRBJ2-7; cdr3_aa: CASSIRGRVDEQYF; cdr3_nt: TGTGCCAGTAGTATCAGGGGGCGCGTCGACGAGCAGTACTTC
clone_size: NA; v_call: TRBV30; d_call: TRBD1; j_call: TRBJ1-4; cdr3_aa: CAWSVQDRFYEKLFF; cdr3_nt: TGTGCCTGGAGTGTCCAGGACAGGTTTTATGAAAAACTGTTTTTT
clone_size: NA; v_call: TRBV9; d_call: NA; j_call: TRBJ1-5; cdr3_aa: CASSVGNQPQHF; cdr3_nt: TGTGCCAGCAGCGTAGGAAATCAGCCCCAGCATTTT
clone_size: NA; v_call: TRBV2; d_call: TRBD1; j_call: TRBJ2-7; cdr3_aa: CARTGQSSSYEQYF; cdr3_nt: TGTGCCAGAACGGGACAGTCGAGCTCCTACGAGCAGTACTTC
clone_size: NA; v_call: TRBV4-1; d_call: NA; j_call: TRBJ2-3; cdr3_aa: CASSQGGRTRSDTQYF; cdr3_nt: TGCGCCAGCAGCCAAGGGGGCAGGACAAGATCGGATACGCAGTATTTT
clone_size: once; v_call: TRBV9; d_call: TRBD1; j_call: TRBJ1-3; cdr3_aa: CASSLQGALTGNTIYF; cdr3_nt: TGTGCCAGCAGCTTACAGGGGGCTCTCACTGGAAACACCATATATTTT
clone_size: NA; v_call: TRBV6-5; d_call: NA; j_call: TRBJ1-2; cdr3_aa: CASGGQVYGYTF; cdr3_nt: TGTGCCAGCGGTGGGCAAGTCTATGGCTACACCTTC